Below are 20 T cell receptor beta chains sequenced from a single sample in a study of blood T cell repertoires in COVID-19. TCRdb's table, derived via immunoSEQ multiplex PCR, lists solely in-frame clones and lacks some. The table has about 180,000 clones, over 75% seen once. The specimen was PBMCs or T cells enriched from blood (not recorded which). These receptors all come from a woman under 30 who had recovered from COVID-19.

The chain links TRBV9 to TRBJ2-6; no firm D call. The germline CDR1 and CDR2 sequences are SGDLS and YYNGEE. Trimming removed 3 bases at V and 2 bases at J, with 12 bases between. This CDR3 has 16 amino acids. The chain's CDR3 is CASSAQPGAGANVLTF. The CDR3 coding sequence is TGTGCCAGCAGCGCACAACCTGGAGCTGGGGCCAACGTCCTGACTTTC.

This clone was recorded a few times. This sequence joins TRBV7-8 and TRBJ2-1; 7 bases match TRBD2. The CDR3 runs 16 residues. J lost 7 bases, V lost 1 base, and 10 bases had no gene match. Germline-derived CDR1 and CDR2 are SGHVS and FQNEAQ. In nucleotides, the CDR3 is TGTGCCAGCAGCTTAGTGGTAGGACTAGGTGCGAATGAGCAGTTCTTC. This translates into CASSLVVGLGANEQFF.

The chain links TRBV19 to TRBJ2-2, with D maybe TRBD1 (5 bases). Germline CDR1 LNHDA, CDR2 SQIVND (reference sequence). Trimming shortened V by 7 bases and J by 1 base, and 13 bases separated the two germline ends. The CDR3 extends over 15 amino acids. CDR3 in amino acids: CASTQSGQNTGELFF. As DNA, the CDR3 is TGTGCCAGTACCCAATCTGGACAGAACACCGGGGAGCTGTTTTTT.

The chain employs TRBV6-2 or TRBV6-3 and TRBJ2-1, with 14 bases lining up with TRBD2. CDR3 length: 15 residues. In germline, CDR1 is MNHEY, CDR2 SVGEGT. V lost 5 bases, J lost 9 bases, and 6 bases stayed unmatched. Written as DNA, the CDR3 is TGTGCCAGCAGTACGGGACTAGCGGGGGTTGTTGAGCAGTTCTTC. Translated, it gives CASSTGLAGVVEQFF.

The chain has TRBV19 and TRBJ2-3; 10 bases line up with TRBD2. Germline CDR1 LNHDA, CDR2 SQIVND (reference sequence). The CDR3 length is 16 residues. The V segment lost 5 bases and the J segment 3 bases; nucleotides outside the gene matches: 8. The CDR3 spells CASSVQLAGITDTQYF. The CDR3 DNA sequence: TGTGCCAGTAGTGTTCAACTAGCGGGAATTACAGATACGCAGTATTTT.

This chain connects TRBV3-1 (or the pseudogene TRBV3-2) to TRBJ2-1, with 7 bases fitting TRBD2. CDR1 and CDR2 (germline): LGHDT, YNNKEL (reference sequence). The CDR3 is 14 amino acids. The ends lost 3 bases at V and 8 bases at J; junction bases unmatched: 7. CDR3 DNA: TGTGCCAGCAGCCATAGCGGGTTGATCTATGAGCAGTTCTTC. Its protein product is CASSHSGLIYEQFF.

V gene TRBV6-5 combines with J gene TRBJ2-7, with 7 bases identical to TRBD1. This CDR3 is 14 amino acids long. Germline CDR1 MNHEY, CDR2 SVGAGI. V trimming: 7 bases; J trimming: 4 bases; junction bases outside the gene matches: 10. The CDR3 DNA reads TGTGCCAGCACGAGGGGGCCGACTTCTTACGAGCAGTACTTC. This gives the protein CASTRGPTSYEQYF.

The genes are TRBV5-1 and TRBJ2-1, with a possible D match to TRBD1 (6 bases). Germline V gives CDR1 SGHRS, CDR2 YFSETQ. Trimming cost V 5 bases and J 2 bases, with 32 bases left between them. The CDR3 is 21 residues long. DNA for the CDR3: TGCGCCAGCAGAATTACATACAGGGTGAAAGAGATCGGAGGACCCTACAATGAGCAGTTCTTC. It yields the protein CASRITYRVKEIGGPYNEQFF.

The V and J genes are TRBV2 and TRBJ2-5, with 7 bases matching TRBD1. The germline CDR1 and CDR2 sequences are SNHLY and FYNNEI. The CDR3 runs to 14 residues. Losses at the gene ends were 7 bases for V and 3 bases for J; bases not matched to a gene: 8. CDR3 sequence: CASNTGTEKETQYF. The CDR3 DNA reads TGTGCCAGCAACACCGGGACAGAGAAAGAGACCCAGTACTTC.

The chain uses TRBV28 and TRBJ1-1; a possible D gene is TRBD1 (5 bases). The CDR3 runs 14 residues. Germline V gene lookup returns CDR1 MDHEN and CDR2 SYDVKM. V was pared by 7 bases and J by 4 bases, with 16 bases between. The CDR3 reads CASTRYQGSTEAFF. The CDR3 coding sequence is TGTGCCAGCACCCGTTATCAGGGTTCCACTGAAGCTTTCTTT.

Notes on this clone: This same CDR3 is encoded by further DNA sequences in the sample. V usage is TRBV12-3 or TRBV12-4 and J usage is TRBJ1-1; 7 positions agree with TRBD1. This CDR3 has 13 amino acids. V was clipped by 4 bases and J by 5 bases; unmatched bases: 4. This chain's CDR3 is CASSSPTGTEAFF. CDR3 coding DNA: TGTGCCAGCAGTTCCCCGACAGGGACTGAAGCTTTCTTT.

The chain employs TRBV5-4 and TRBJ2-1; D perhaps matches TRBD2 (6 bases). CDR1 is SGHNT, CDR2 YYREEE, per germline (reference sequence). Trimming stripped 4 bases from V and 7 bases from J, with 15 bases between. The CDR3 consists of 14 residues. The CDR3 loop is CASSGGTGGNEQFF. As DNA, the CDR3 is TGTGCCAGCAGCGGGGGGACCGGCGGAAATGAGCAGTTCTTC.

The rearrangement uses TRBV7-9 and TRBJ1-2, with 7 positions matching TRBD1. V shed 5 bases and J 4 bases; nucleotides not matched to a gene: 13. The CDR3 spans 16 residues. Germline V CDR1 and CDR2: SEHNR, FQNEAQ (reference sequence). CDR3 residues: CASSPAEGAWGYGYTF. CDR3 DNA sequence: TGTGCCAGCAGCCCGGCGGAGGGGGCGTGGGGCTATGGCTACACCTTC.

The chain employs TRBV5-4 and TRBJ2-4; 8 bases are a match to TRBD2. CDR3 size: 20 residues. In germline, CDR1 is SGHNT, CDR2 YYREEE (reference sequence). V trimming: 4 bases; J trimming: 1 base; junction bases outside the gene matches: 19. In nucleotides, the CDR3 is TGTGCCAGCAGCCCCGTTGGATTTACGGGGGGGCCGGGGGCCAAAAACATTCAGTACTTC. Translating it yields CASSPVGFTGGPGAKNIQYF.

The table lists this clone with a count of one. The chain recombines TRBV9 with TRBJ2-3, with TRBD2 matching over 7 bases. The junction had 2 bases not matched to a gene; V was cut back by 0 bases and J by 1 base. The CDR3 sequence is 15 residues long. Germline CDR1 and CDR2: SGDLS and YYNGEE. The CDR3: CASSVVGRGTDTQYF. In DNA form, the CDR3 reads TGTGCCAGCAGCGTAGTTGGGAGGGGCACAGATACGCAGTATTTT. Looking up the rest from reference TRBV9 and TRBJ2-3 gives the full variable domain: DSGVTQTPKHLITATGQRVTLRCSPRSGDLSVYWYQQSLDQGLQFLIQYYNGEERAKGNILERFSAQQFPDLHSELNLSSLELGDSALYFCASSVVGRGTDTQYFGPGTRLTVL.

This chain links TRBV7-2 with TRBJ1-6; no clear D. The CDR3 sequence is 15 residues long. Germline V gives CDR1 SGHTA, CDR2 FQGNSA. Deletions cut 1 base from V and 10 bases from J, with 14 bases between. The CDR3 nucleotides read TGTGCCAGCAGCTTAGTGGCGATCCTAGGCTCACCCCTCCACTTT. Its translation is CASSLVAILGSPLHF.

V usage is TRBV15 and J usage is TRBJ1-2, with D maybe TRBD1 (5 bases). Deletions cut 7 bases from V and 2 bases from J, with 20 bases between. The germline gives CDR1 LNHNV, CDR2 YYDKDF (reference sequence). The CDR3 extends over 16 amino acids. Here the CDR3 reads CATKMWGIRENYGYTF. In DNA form, the CDR3 reads TGTGCCACCAAAATGTGGGGAATCAGGGAAAACTATGGCTACACCTTC.

The V call is TRBV5-4, the J call TRBJ2-5, with 12 positions matching TRBD2. Germline V lookup: CDR1 SGHNT, CDR2 YYREEE (reference sequence). The V gene end was trimmed by 4 bases and the J gene end by 5 bases; junction bases not matched to a gene: 12. This CDR3 spans 17 amino acids. The CDR3 coding sequence is TGTGCCAGCAGCGTACCGACTAGCGGGAGTCTGGGGGAGACCCAGTACTTC. It encodes CASSVPTSGSLGETQYF.

Concerning this clone: The germline gene is not matched at one end of the junction; a read error may be the cause. This chain connects TRBV29-1 to TRBJ1-1; D is possibly TRBD1 (6 bases). This CDR3 has 11 amino acids. Germline values: CDR1 SQVTM, CDR2 ANQGSEA. This CDR3 is CSGELTGEAFF. The CDR3 DNA reads as TGCAGCGGTGAACTAACAGGGGAAGCTTTCTTT.

The rearrangement uses TRBV30 and TRBJ1-1; D remains unclear. Germline lookup yields CDR1 GTSNPN and CDR2 SVGIG (reference sequence). There are 11 residues in the CDR3. V lost 1 base, J lost 7 bases, and 7 bases lay in between. CDR3 nucleotides: TGTGCCTGGAGTGAGCGTATTGAAGCTTTCTTT. As protein: CAWSERIEAFF.